This T cell receptor (beta chain) was profiled in a study of blood T cell repertoires in COVID-19 (dated by TCRdb to about 2020). Regarding the study in general: Samples covering the acute and convalescent phases of COVID-19 were provided by collaborators in the United States, Italy and Spain. The material from the prospective study consisted of cDNA or gDNA derived from T cells, B-cell-depleted T cells, or PBMCs. Subjects who had been exposed to COVID-19, were actively infected with it, or had recovered from it provided the deeply sampled blood TCRbeta repertoires that made up the dataset. The repertoires were released in a freely available public database meant as a resource for research on the immune response to SARS-CoV-2. The samples were drawn from the first 160 participants of the ongoing ImmuneRACE study and from 1,254 subjects provided by 6 global collaborators. Sample metadata almost always included a de-identified subject ID, COVID-19 status, age in years and sex. HLA class I and class II types, where available, came from metadata supplied by the sample provider rather than from assay-based typing. Overall results and qualifications from the work: How much clinical and demographic metadata was included differed by source and by participant, and the metadata was provided uncurated.

Each collaborating institution followed its own protocols to collect whole blood in K2EDTA tubes. For TCRbeta analysis, collaborators shipped samples as frozen whole blood, isolated PBMCs, or DNA extracted from either of those sample types. V and J are truncated by 0 bases and 9 bases respectively, leaving an intervening sequence of 15 bases. CDR3 length: 15 amino acids, cysteine to phenylalanine. Only the CDR3 region is kept as DNA, spanning 45 bases read in frame from base 1. Looking up the germline V gene yields CDR1 SGHAT and CDR2 FQNNGV. Regarding this clone: No cognate antigen has been identified for it. No much larger clone exists at a distance of one base, and base qualities are not known.

TCRbeta CDR3 regions were amplified from genomic DNA using the immunoSEQ Assay, a bias-controlled multiplex PCR. Per the authors' processing: Nucleated cell counts per sample were estimated from amplification of reference gene primers within the assay. To quantify the absolute abundance of each unique TCRbeta CDR3 rearrangement, sequence reads were collapsed and filtered. For each sample, productive Simpson clonality was calculated as the square root of Simpson's diversity index over productive rearrangements. TCRdb provides this immuneACCESS table in a form limited to in-frame rearrangements. Some clones are lacking; in checked studies, under half of them reflect an unresolved V gene, and why the rest are absent is not known. D and trimming come from the DNA, and the V and J calls and clone size come from that table. This sample gives roughly 150,000 clones in total; 81% of them show up just once. 9.5% to 12% of the sample goes to the ten largest clones.

Sequencing used peripheral blood. The sequence is built from TRBV11-2 and TRBJ2-1; the best D guess is TRBD2, with 6 bases matching. The clonotype was recovered from a man aged 60-69 years with active or convalescent COVID-19. Here is the DNA: TGTGCCAGCAGCTTAGACCTCACTAGCTTGGCTGAGCAGTTCTTC. Its product reads: CASSLDLTSLAEQFF.